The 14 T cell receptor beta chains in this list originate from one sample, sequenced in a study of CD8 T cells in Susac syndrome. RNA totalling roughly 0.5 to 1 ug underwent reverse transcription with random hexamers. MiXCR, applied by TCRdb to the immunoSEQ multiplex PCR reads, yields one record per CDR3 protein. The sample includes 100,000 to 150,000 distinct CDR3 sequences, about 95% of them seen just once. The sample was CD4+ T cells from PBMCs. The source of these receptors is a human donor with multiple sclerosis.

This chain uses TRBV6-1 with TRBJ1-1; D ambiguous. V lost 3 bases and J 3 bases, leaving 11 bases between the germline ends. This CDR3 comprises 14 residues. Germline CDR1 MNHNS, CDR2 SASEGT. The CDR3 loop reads CASSESRGDTEAFF. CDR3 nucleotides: TGTGCCAGCAGTGAGAGCCGGGGTGACACTGAAGCTTTCTTT.

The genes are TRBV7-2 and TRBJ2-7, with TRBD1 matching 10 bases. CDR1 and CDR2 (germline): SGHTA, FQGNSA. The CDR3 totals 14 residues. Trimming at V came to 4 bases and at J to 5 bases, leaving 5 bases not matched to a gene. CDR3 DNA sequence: TGTGCCAGCAGCTGGACAGGGGGGCGGGACGAGCAGTACTTC. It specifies CASSWTGGRDEQYF.

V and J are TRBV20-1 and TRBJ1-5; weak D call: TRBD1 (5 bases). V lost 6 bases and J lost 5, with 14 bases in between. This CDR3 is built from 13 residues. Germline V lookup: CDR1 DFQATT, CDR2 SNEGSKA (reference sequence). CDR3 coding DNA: TGCAGTGCGAACCGGGGGACCGATCAGCCCCAGCATTTT. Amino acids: CSANRGTDQPQHF.

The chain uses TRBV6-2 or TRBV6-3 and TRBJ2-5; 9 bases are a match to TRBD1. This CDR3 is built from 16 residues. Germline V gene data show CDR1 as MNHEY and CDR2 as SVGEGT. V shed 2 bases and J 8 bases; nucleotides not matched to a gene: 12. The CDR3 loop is CASSYGAGQGRRTQYF. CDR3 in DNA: TGTGCCAGCAGTTACGGGGCAGGACAGGGGCGTCGTACCCAGTACTTC.

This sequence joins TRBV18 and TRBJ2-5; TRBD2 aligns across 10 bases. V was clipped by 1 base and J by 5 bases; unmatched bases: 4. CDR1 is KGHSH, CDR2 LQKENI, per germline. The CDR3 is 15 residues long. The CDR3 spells CASSPRTSGYETQYF. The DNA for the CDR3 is TGTGCCAGCTCACCACGGACTAGCGGATATGAGACCCAGTACTTC.

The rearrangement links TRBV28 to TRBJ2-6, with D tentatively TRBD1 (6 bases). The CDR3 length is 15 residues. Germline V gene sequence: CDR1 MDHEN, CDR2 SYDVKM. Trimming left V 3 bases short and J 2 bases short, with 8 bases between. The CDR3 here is CASSFRTAGANVLTF. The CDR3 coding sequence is TGTGCCAGCAGTTTTCGGACAGCTGGGGCCAACGTCCTGACTTTC.

The CDR3 bases are TGTGCCAGCAGCTTCCTGTACCTGGAGCAGTACTTC. Its protein is CASSFLYLEQYF. This chain joins TRBV7-2 and TRBJ2-7, with D hard to call. Germline CDR1 and CDR2: SGHTA and FQGNSA. The CDR3 totals 12 residues. The V gene lost 3 bases and the J gene lost 7 bases, with 10 bases spanning the gap.

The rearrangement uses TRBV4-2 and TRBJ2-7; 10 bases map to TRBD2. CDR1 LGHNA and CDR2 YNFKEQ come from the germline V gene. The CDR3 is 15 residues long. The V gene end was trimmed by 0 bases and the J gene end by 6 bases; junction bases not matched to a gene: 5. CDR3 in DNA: TGTGCCAGCAGCCAAGAAAGCGGGAGGGCCGCCGAGCAGTACTTC. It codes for CASSQESGRAAEQYF.

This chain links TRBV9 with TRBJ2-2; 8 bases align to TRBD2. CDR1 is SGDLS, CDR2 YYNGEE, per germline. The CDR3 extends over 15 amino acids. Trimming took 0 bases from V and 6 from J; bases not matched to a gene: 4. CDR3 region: CASSVAPREAGELFF. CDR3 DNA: TGTGCCAGCAGCGTAGCTCCGCGGGAGGCCGGGGAGCTGTTTTTT.

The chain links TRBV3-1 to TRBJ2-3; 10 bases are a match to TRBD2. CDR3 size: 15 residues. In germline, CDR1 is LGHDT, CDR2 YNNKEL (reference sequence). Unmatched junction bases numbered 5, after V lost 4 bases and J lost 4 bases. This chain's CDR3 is CASSLAGGVADTQYF. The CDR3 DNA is TGTGCCAGCAGCCTAGCGGGAGGTGTGGCAGATACGCAGTATTTT.

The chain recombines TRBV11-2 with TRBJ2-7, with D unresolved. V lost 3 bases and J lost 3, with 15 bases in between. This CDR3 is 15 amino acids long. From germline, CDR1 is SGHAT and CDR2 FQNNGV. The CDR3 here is CASSLGRPVIYEQYF. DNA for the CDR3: TGTGCCAGCAGCTTGGGCAGGCCTGTTATCTACGAGCAGTACTTC.

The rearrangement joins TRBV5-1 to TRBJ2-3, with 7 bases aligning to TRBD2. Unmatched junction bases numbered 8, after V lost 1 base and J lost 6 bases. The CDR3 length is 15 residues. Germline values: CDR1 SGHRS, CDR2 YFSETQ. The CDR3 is CASSLSGVQGDTQYF. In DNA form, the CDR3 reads TGCGCCAGCAGCTTGAGCGGGGTCCAAGGGGATACGCAGTATTTT.

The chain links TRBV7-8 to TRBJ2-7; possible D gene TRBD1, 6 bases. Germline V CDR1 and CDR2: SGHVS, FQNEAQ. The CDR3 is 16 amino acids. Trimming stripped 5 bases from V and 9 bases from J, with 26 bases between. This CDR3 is CASSQAGQGTLRGQYF. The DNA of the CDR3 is TGTGCCAGCAGCCAAGCAGGGCAGGGGACGCTACGAGGGCAGTACTTC.

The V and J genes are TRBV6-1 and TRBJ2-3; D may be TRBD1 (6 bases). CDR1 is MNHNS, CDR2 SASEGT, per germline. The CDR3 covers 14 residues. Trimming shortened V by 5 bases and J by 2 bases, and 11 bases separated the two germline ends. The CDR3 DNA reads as TGTGCCAGCAGTCATGGACAGATCACAGATACGCAGTATTTT. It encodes CASSHGQITDTQYF.